This TCR beta chain was profiled in a study of blood T cell repertoires in COVID-19 (dated by TCRdb to between 2020 and 2021). About the study as a whole: Samples from collaborators originated in the United States, Italy and Spain and spanned both the acute and convalescent phases of COVID-19. The material from the prospective study consisted of cDNA or gDNA derived from T cells, B-cell-depleted T cells, or PBMCs. Deeply sampled blood TCRbeta repertoires from subjects exposed to, actively infected with, or recovered from COVID-19 were included in the dataset. The repertoires were released in a freely available public database meant as a resource for research on the immune response to SARS-CoV-2. The samples were drawn from the first 160 participants of the ongoing ImmuneRACE study and from 1,200 or so subjects provided by 6 global collaborators. A de-identified subject ID, COVID-19 status, age in years and sex were almost always included in the sample metadata. HLA class I and class II types, where available, came from metadata supplied by the sample provider rather than from assay-based typing. General conclusions and limits of the study: How much clinical and demographic metadata was included differed by source and by participant, and the metadata was provided uncurated.

The collaborating institutions used their own protocols to collect whole blood in K2EDTA tubes. For TCRbeta analysis, collaborators shipped samples as frozen whole blood, isolated PBMCs, or DNA extracted from either of those sample types. Note on this clone: Its recognized antigen is unknown. No per-base quality is available; no much larger clone lies one base away.

The CDR3 contains 14 residues, cysteine and phenylalanine counted. Only the CDR3 region is kept as DNA, spanning 42 bases read in frame from base 1. Germline trimming: 2 bases from V, 4 bases from J; junction bases outside gene matches: 5. In the germline V gene, CDR1 corresponds to MNHEY and CDR2 to SVGEGT. TCRbeta CDR3 regions were amplified from genomic DNA by means of the immunoSEQ Assay, a bias-controlled multiplex PCR. The original methods were these. The number of nucleated cells in each sample was estimated by amplification of reference gene primers within the assay. To quantify the absolute abundance of each unique TCRbeta CDR3 rearrangement, sequence reads were collapsed and filtered. Productive Simpson clonality was computed per sample as the square root of Simpson's diversity index over productive rearrangements. Here the immuneACCESS table is served through TCRdb, limited to in-frame sequences with V and J called. Missing clones are a known gap in these copies; in checked studies unresolved V genes cover under half, and the rest lacks a known reason. The V and J calls and the clone size are those of that table, but D and trimming were determined from the DNA. The sample table lists about 180,000 clones, 84% of them with a count of one. The ten largest make up 5.5% to 7.5% of the sample.

This sequence was found in a human donor in a cohort sampled during active COVID-19. Sequencing input: peripheral blood. The receptor chain draws on TRBV6-2 or TRBV6-3 and TRBJ2-7; 7 central bases correspond to TRBD2. The nucleotide sequence is given as TGTGCCAGCAGTTACGGACCCGGGAGGTACGAGCAGTACTTC. This is translated as CASSYGPGRYEQYF.